This T cell receptor beta chain was obtained from a study of cytotoxic CD8 clonotypes in ibrutinib-treated CLL. Sequencing used immunoSEQ multiplex PCR; TCRdb keeps in-frame clones, though not all of them. Altogether approximately 90,000 clones are present, more than 70% being singletons, with the ten largest covering about 26%. This clone showed up just once. This CDR3 spans 19 amino acids. Germline V gene data show CDR1 as MNHNS and CDR2 as SASEGT. Trimming took 2 bases from V and 3 from J, leaving 26 bases between them. This chain uses TRBV6-1 with TRBJ2-7, with D maybe TRBD1 (7 bases). The sequence derives from a human donor with chronic lymphocytic leukemia. The material was PBMCs, obtained after 24 months of ibrutinib treatment. The CDR3 region is CASSERPATGEARIYEQYF. The CDR3 DNA is TGTGCCAGCAGTGAACGACCCGCCACAGGGGAGGCTCGGATCTACGAGCAGTACTTC.